Reported below is one T cell receptor (beta chain). Alongside a J-beta primer mix, a sample-barcoded 5' primer served in a second PCR lasting roughly 7 to 11 cycles. From the 5' RACE reads, TCRdb called clonotypes with MiXCR, one entry per CDR3 protein. Of 600,000 or so distinct CDR3 sequences in the sample, 40% to 55% were seen once. Samples each yielded at least 6 micrograms of total RNA. The V gene lost 5 bases and the J gene lost 5 bases, with 15 bases spanning the gap. CDR1 MNHEY and CDR2 SVGAGI come from the germline V gene. CDR3 length equals 15 residues. These data are taken from a study of blood T cells in healthy people across ages.

The material sequenced was blood. The origin of this receptor is a man at least 80 years old in good health. The rearrangement links TRBV6-5 to TRBJ2-2; D possibly corresponds to TRBD1 (7 bases). CDR3 sequence reads: CASSTGQAGTGELFF. The CDR3 nucleotides read TGTGCCAGCAGTACAGGACAGGCGGGAACCGGGGAGCTGTTTTTT.